Each of the 14 T cell receptor beta chains below was sequenced from the same sample in a study of blood T cell repertoires in COVID-19. TCRdb keeps only in-frame clones here, not all; method: immunoSEQ multiplex PCR. The sample holds 55,000 or so clones, more than 70% seen once. The sequencing input was peripheral blood. The receptors stem from a man in his sixties with active COVID-19.

This clone was picked up one time. The genes are TRBV2 and TRBJ1-3; D is unclear. Trimming pared 6 bases from V and 4 bases from J, leaving 22 bases between. The V gene's germline CDR1 is SNHLY and CDR2 FYNNEI. The CDR3 is 17 amino acids. For the CDR3, the DNA is TGTGCCAGCAGCCTAGCAAGCGGGCGTCAGGCGGGAAACACCATATATTTT. Protein product: CASSLASGRQAGNTIYF.

The chain couples TRBV7-3 to TRBJ1-2; 9 bases match TRBD1. This CDR3 is built from 14 residues. The germline V gene has CDR1 SGHTA and CDR2 FQGTGA. Unmatched junction bases numbered 7, after V lost 4 bases and J lost 7 bases. CDR3 sequence (DNA): TGTGCCAGCAGCTCTGGGACAGGGCCAAGTGGCTACACCTTC. It translates to CASSSGTGPSGYTF.

The genes are TRBV11-2 and TRBJ2-7; TRBD2 matches 10 bases. Germline lookup yields CDR1 SGHAT and CDR2 FQNNGV. V lost 3 bases, J lost 4 bases, and 9 bases stayed unmatched. The CDR3 totals 16 residues. CDR3 sequence reads: CASSFIITSGKYEQYF. CDR3 DNA sequence: TGTGCCAGCAGCTTTATAATCACTAGCGGGAAGTACGAGCAGTACTTC.

The chain links TRBV9 to TRBJ2-1, with 9 bases that match TRBD2. V lost 0 bases to trimming and J lost 6 bases; unmatched junction nucleotides: 4. Per the germline V gene, CDR1 is SGDLS and CDR2 is YYNGEE. The CDR3 has 15 amino acids. The CDR3 sequence is CASSVGSGSINEQFF. Here the CDR3 DNA reads TGTGCCAGCAGCGTAGGTAGCGGGAGTATCAATGAGCAGTTCTTC.

As concerns this clone: The junction does not match germline at one end; this may be a read error. V gene TRBV7-7 combines with J gene TRBJ1-2; 10 bases agree with TRBD1. This CDR3 is built from 16 residues. Germline lookup yields CDR1 SSHAT and CDR2 FNYEAQ (reference sequence). The CDR3 nucleotides read TGTGCTAGCAGCCCACCCTCCGGGACAGGGGATCCTGGCTACACCTTC. Its protein is CASSPPSGTGDPGYTF.

The chain is built from TRBV11-2 and TRBJ1-4; D is ambiguous. Per the germline V gene, CDR1 is SGHAT and CDR2 is FQNNGV. The CDR3 covers 15 residues. V was pared by 2 bases and J by 5 bases, with 12 bases between. CDR3 loop: CASSLFSGNNEKLFF. The CDR3 coding sequence is TGTGCCAGCAGCTTATTTTCCGGGAACAATGAAAAACTGTTTTTT.

The chain has TRBV9 and TRBJ2-7; no reliable D call. CDR1 is SGDLS and CDR2 is YYNGEE in the germline V gene. V gave up 1 base and J gave up 0 bases, with 8 bases separating them. This CDR3 comprises 14 residues. In nucleotides, the CDR3 is TGTGCCAGCAGCGTATTAGAGCGCTCCTACGAGCAGTACTTC. This codes for CASSVLERSYEQYF.

V gene TRBV19 combines with J gene TRBJ2-1; D may be TRBD2 (6 bases). V was cut by 1 base and J by 2 bases, with 9 bases left in between. The CDR3 totals 15 residues. Germline CDR1 reads LNHDA; CDR2 reads SQIVND (reference sequence). For the CDR3, the DNA is TGTGCCAGTAGTATAGGGGACTCCCCCTACAATGAGCAGTTCTTC. Translation gives CASSIGDSPYNEQFF. Looking up the rest from reference TRBV19 and TRBJ2-1 gives the full variable domain: DGGITQSPKYLFRKEGQNVTLSCEQNLNHDAMYWYRQDPGQGLRLIYYSQIVNDFQKGDIAEGYSVSREKKESFPLTVTSAQKNPTAFYLCASSIGDSPYNEQFFGPGTRLTVL.

The chain has TRBV15 and TRBJ2-7; TRBD1 matches at 9 bases. Germline trimming cut 5 bases from V and 3 bases from J; bases unmatched to any gene: 2. This CDR3 spans 13 amino acids. Germline CDR1 reads LNHNV; CDR2 reads YYDKDF (reference sequence). The CDR3, as DNA: TGTGCCACCAGCCCGGGACAGGGCTACGAGCAGTACTTC. The encoded protein is CATSPGQGYEQYF. The variable domain in full, completed from reference TRBV15 and TRBJ2-7, reads DAMVIQNPRYQVTQFGKPVTLSCSQTLNHNVMYWYQQKSSQAPKLLFHYYDKDFNNEADTPDNFQSRRPNTSFCFLDIRSPGLGDTAMYLCATSPGQGYEQYFGPGTRLTVT.

This chain connects TRBV7-3 to TRBJ2-6; 7 bases map to TRBD1. In germline, CDR1 is SGHTA, CDR2 FQGTGA. V was clipped by 5 bases and J by 0 bases; unmatched bases: 10. The CDR3 is 18 amino acids. The CDR3, as DNA: TGTGCCAGCAGCCTCGCCGGGACAGTGACCTCTGGGGCCAACGTCCTGACTTTC. It is translated as CASSLAGTVTSGANVLTF.

The V and J genes are TRBV6-5 and TRBJ2-7; D is possibly TRBD2 (6 bases). This CDR3 comprises 13 residues. With 2 bases removed from V and 5 bases from J, the gap between germline ends came to 10 bases. Germline loops: CDR1 MNHEY, CDR2 SVGAGI. DNA for the CDR3: TGTGCCAGCAGTTACGGGAGGAAGGACGAGCAGTACTTC. This encodes CASSYGRKDEQYF.

The chain employs TRBV6-4 and TRBJ1-6; D is unresolved. Per germline, CDR1 MRHNA and CDR2 SNTAGT. Trimming took 0 bases from V and 10 from J, leaving 7 bases between them. The CDR3 length is 13 residues. CDR3 coding DNA: TGTGCCAGCAGTGACTCCGGGGAATCACCCCTCCACTTT. Its protein product is CASSDSGESPLHF.

The DNA of the CDR3 is TGTGCCTGGAGTCTCGTTGAAGGGAGGGAAAAACTGTTTTTT. It specifies CAWSLVEGREKLFF. The rearrangement joins TRBV30 to TRBJ1-4, with unresolved D. The CDR3 loop spans 14 amino acids. V was clipped by 2 bases and J by 8 bases, with 15 bases between them. The V gene's germline CDR1 is GTSNPN and CDR2 SVGIG (reference sequence).

This clone was picked up one time. The CDR3 spells CASRGLNRGLNTEAFF. CDR3 nucleotides: TGTGCCAGCAGGGGGCTCAACAGGGGGCTGAACACTGAAGCTTTCTTT. The chain has TRBV11-2 and TRBJ1-1, with 9 positions matching TRBD1. Germline trimming cut 6 bases from V and 0 bases from J; bases unmatched to any gene: 8. Germline V CDR1 and CDR2: SGHAT, FQNNGV. CDR3 length: 16 amino acids.